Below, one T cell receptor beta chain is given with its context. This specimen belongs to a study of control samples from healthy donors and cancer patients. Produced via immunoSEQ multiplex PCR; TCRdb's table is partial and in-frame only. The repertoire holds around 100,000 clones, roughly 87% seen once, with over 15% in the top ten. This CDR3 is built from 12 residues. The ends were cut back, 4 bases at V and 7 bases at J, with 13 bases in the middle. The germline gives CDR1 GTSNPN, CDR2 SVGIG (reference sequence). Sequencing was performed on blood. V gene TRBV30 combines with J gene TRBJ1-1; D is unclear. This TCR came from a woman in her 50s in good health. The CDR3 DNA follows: TGTGCCTGGAAAGGTTCAGGCAATGAAGCTTTCTTT. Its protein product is CAWKGSGNEAFF.